This TCR beta chain was profiled in a study of T cells after yellow fever vaccination. Turning to the study itself: Fractions containing few cells were prepared with SMART-Seq v4 Ultra Low Input.

Regarding the study as a whole: Repertoires obtained by FACS sorting could include abundant clonotypes that entered as contaminants from the bulk population.

A 5'RACE template-switching step, the method used to make TCR cDNA, added a universal primer site and UMIs. TCRdb re-derived calls from the 5' RACE reads in MiXCR, one entry per CDR3 protein. The repertoire holds approximately 300,000 distinct CDR3 sequences, approximately 11% seen once, with approximately 3% in the top ten. This CDR3 has 15 residues. Trimming left V 0 bases short and J 2 bases short, with 10 bases between. This clonotype was found a few times. Its antigen is as yet unknown. The source of this sequence is a man between 18 and 29 years old who received the YFV17D yellow fever vaccine. The chain employs TRBV12-3 or TRBV12-4 and TRBJ1-2; D uncertain. The sequencing here drew on CD4+ T cells sorted from PBMCs, taken 45 days after the yellow fever booster vaccination. Written as DNA, the CDR3 is TGTGCCAGCAGTTTAGCGACAAGGGTGAACTATGGCTACACCTTC. Residues: CASSLATRVNYGYTF.